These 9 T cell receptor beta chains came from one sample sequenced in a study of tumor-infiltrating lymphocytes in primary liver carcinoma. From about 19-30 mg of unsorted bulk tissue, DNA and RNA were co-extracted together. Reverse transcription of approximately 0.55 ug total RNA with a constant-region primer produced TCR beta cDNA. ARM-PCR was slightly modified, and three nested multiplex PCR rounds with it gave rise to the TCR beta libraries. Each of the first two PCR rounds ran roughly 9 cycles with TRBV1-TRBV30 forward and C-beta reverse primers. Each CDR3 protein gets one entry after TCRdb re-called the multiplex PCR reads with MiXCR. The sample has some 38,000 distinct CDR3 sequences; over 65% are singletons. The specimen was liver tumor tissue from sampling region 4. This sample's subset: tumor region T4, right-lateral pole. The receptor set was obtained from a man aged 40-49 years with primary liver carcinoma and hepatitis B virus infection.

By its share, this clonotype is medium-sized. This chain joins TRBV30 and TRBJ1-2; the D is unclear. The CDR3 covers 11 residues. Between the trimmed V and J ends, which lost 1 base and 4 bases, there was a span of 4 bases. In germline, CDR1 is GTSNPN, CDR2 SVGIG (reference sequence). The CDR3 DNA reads TGTGCCTGGAGTGGGACCTATGGCTACACCTTC. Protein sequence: CAWSGTYGYTF.

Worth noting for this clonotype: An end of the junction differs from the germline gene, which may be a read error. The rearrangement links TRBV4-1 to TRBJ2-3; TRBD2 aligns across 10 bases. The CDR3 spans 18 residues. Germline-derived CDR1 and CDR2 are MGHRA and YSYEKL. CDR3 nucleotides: TGCGCCAGTAGCCTTCGGGTCCCTAGCGGGAGAAGCACAGATACGCAGTATTTT. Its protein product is CASSLRVPSGRSTDTQYF.

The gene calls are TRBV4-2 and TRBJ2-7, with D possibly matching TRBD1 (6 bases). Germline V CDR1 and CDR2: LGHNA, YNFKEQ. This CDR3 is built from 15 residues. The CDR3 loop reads CANSQEGDSPYEQYF. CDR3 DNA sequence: TGTGCTAACAGCCAAGAGGGGGATAGCCCCTACGAGCAGTACTTC.

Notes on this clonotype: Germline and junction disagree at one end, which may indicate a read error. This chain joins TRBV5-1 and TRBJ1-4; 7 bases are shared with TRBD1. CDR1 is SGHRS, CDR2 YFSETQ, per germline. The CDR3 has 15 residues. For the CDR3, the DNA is TGTGCCAGCTGCTTGGTAGGGGGCGCTAATGAAAAACTGTTTTTT. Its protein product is CASCLVGGANEKLFF.

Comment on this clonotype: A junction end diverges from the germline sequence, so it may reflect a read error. The CDR3, as DNA: TGTGCCAGTAGTGGCAAAGGGTCGTCAAATAGTAATCAGCCCCAGCATTTT. As protein: CASSGKGSSNSNQPQHF. The chain recombines TRBV6-1 with TRBJ1-5; D remains unclear. This CDR3 comprises 17 residues. CDR1 MNHNS and CDR2 SASEGT come from the germline V gene.

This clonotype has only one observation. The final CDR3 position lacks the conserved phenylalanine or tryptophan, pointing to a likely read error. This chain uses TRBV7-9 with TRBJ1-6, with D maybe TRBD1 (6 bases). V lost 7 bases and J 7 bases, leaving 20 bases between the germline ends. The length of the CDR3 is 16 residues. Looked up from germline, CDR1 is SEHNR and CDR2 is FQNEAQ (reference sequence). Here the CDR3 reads CASMGQGNIGNSPLHI. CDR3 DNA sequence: TGTGCCAGCATGGGCCAGGGGAATATTGGCAATTCACCCCTCCACATT.

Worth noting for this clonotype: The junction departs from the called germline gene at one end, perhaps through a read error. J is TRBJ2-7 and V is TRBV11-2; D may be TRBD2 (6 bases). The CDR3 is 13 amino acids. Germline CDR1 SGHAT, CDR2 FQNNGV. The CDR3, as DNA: TGTGCCAACAGCTTAAGCGAGCGGGTCAAGCAGTACTTC. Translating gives CANSLSERVKQYF.

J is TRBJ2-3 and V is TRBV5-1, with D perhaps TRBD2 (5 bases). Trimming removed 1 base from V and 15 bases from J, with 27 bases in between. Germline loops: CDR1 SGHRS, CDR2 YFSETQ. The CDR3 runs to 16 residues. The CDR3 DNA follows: TGCGCCAGCAGCTTGAACGTGAGGGCTAGCACAGATACGCGATATTTT. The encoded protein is CASSLNVRASTDTRYF.

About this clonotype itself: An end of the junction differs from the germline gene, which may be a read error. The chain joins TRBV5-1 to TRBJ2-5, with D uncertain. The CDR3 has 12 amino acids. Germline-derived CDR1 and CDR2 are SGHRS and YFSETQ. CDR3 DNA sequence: TGCGCCAGCAGCGTCCACCAGGAGACCCTGTACTTC. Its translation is CASSVHQETLYF.